The rows below give T cell receptor beta chains drawn from one sample of a study of blood T cell repertoires in COVID-19. The table came from immunoSEQ multiplex PCR; TCRdb's copy has only in-frame clones and leaves some out. The table includes about 670,000 clones, 85% to 90% detected once. Source material: peripheral blood. All receptors come from a young woman with acute or convalescent COVID-19. Both conserved end residues are part of each CDR3. Fields, in order: CDR3 DNA, CDR3 protein, CDR3 length, V gene, D gene, J gene, clone size. The D gene is left open where the match is weak. For some rows the clone size is stated as once, few or many, or as a class when expanded; others skip it.

CDR3nt: TGTGCCAGCAGCCCGACCGACAGGCATCCCACAGATACGCAGTATTTT; CDR3aa: CASSPTDRHPTDTQYF; len: 16; v_gene: TRBV3-1/TRBV3-2; d_gene: -; j_gene: TRBJ2-3; abundance: -
CDR3nt: TGTGCCAGCCACGCAGGGGTTCTGAACACTGAAGCTTTCTTT; CDR3aa: CASHAGVLNTEAFF; len: 14; v_gene: TRBV6-5; d_gene: -; j_gene: TRBJ1-1; abundance: -
CDR3nt: TGTGCCAGCAGCTATCTGGCAAGGCGGAAGTCACCCCTCCACTTT; CDR3aa: CASSYLARRKSPLHF; len: 15; v_gene: TRBV6-5; d_gene: -; j_gene: TRBJ1-6; abundance: once
CDR3nt: TGTGCCAGCAGCTCCCCAGGGACAGGGGCTTACTACGAGCAGTACTTC; CDR3aa: CASSSPGTGAYYEQYF; len: 16; v_gene: TRBV11-2; d_gene: TRBD1; j_gene: TRBJ2-7; abundance: once
CDR3nt: TGTGCCAGCAGAGGACAGGACTACTATGGCTACACCTTC; CDR3aa: CASRGQDYYGYTF; len: 13; v_gene: TRBV28; d_gene: TRBD1; j_gene: TRBJ1-2; abundance: few
CDR3nt: TGTGCCAGCAGTTTATCGACAGGGGCCGGCACTGAAGCTTTCTTT; CDR3aa: CASSLSTGAGTEAFF; len: 15; v_gene: TRBV27; d_gene: TRBD1; j_gene: TRBJ1-1; abundance: -
CDR3nt: TGCGCCAGCAGCGATGGACAGGGAAGGAATCAGCCCCAGCATTTT; CDR3aa: CASSDGQGRNQPQHF; len: 15; v_gene: TRBV10-1; d_gene: TRBD1; j_gene: TRBJ1-5; abundance: few
CDR3nt: TGTGCCAGCAGTATAATCGGGGGTGGTAATGAAAAACTGTTTTTT; CDR3aa: CASSIIGGGNEKLFF; len: 15; v_gene: TRBV2; d_gene: -; j_gene: TRBJ1-4; abundance: few
CDR3nt: TGTGCTAGTGGTTTTGGTTCAGGGGACAACGAGCAGTACTTC; CDR3aa: CASGFGSGDNEQYF; len: 14; v_gene: TRBV12-5; d_gene: -; j_gene: TRBJ2-7; abundance: -
CDR3nt: TGTGCCAGCAGCCTCCCCCGCGGGTCGAACAATGAGCAGTTCTTC; CDR3aa: CASSLPRGSNNEQFF; len: 15; v_gene: TRBV7-9; d_gene: -; j_gene: TRBJ2-1; abundance: -
CDR3nt: TGTGCCAGCAGTCACCGGGACACGCCTAACTATGGCTACACCTTC; CDR3aa: CASSHRDTPNYGYTF; len: 15; v_gene: TRBV6-6; d_gene: -; j_gene: TRBJ1-2; abundance: -
CDR3nt: TGTGCCAGCAGCCATTATGGCACGGGTGGCTACACCTTC; CDR3aa: CASSHYGTGGYTF; len: 13; v_gene: TRBV7-3; d_gene: -; j_gene: TRBJ1-2; abundance: -
CDR3nt: TGTGCCAGCAGCGTACCAGTGGGGGGGCTCAATGAGCAGTTCTTC; CDR3aa: CASSVPVGGLNEQFF; len: 15; v_gene: TRBV9; d_gene: -; j_gene: TRBJ2-1; abundance: -